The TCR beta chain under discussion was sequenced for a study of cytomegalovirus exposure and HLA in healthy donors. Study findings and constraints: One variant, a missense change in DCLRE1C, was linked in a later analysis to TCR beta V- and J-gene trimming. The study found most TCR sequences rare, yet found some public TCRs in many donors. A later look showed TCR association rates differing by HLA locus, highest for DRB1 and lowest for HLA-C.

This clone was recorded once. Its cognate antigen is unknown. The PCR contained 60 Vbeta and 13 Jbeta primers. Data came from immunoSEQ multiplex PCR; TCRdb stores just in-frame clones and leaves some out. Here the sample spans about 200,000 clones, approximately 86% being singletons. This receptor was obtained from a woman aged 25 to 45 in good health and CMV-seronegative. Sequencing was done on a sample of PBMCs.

CDR3 amino acids: CAISPGGDEQFF. CDR3 nucleotide sequence: TGTGCCATCAGCCCGGGGGGGGATGAGCAGTTCTTC. The V call is TRBV10-3, the J call TRBJ2-1, with TRBD2 identical over 8 bases. V trimming: 6 bases; J trimming: 8 bases; junction bases outside the gene matches: 3. This CDR3 comprises 12 residues. Per the germline V gene, CDR1 is ENHRY and CDR2 is SYGVKD.